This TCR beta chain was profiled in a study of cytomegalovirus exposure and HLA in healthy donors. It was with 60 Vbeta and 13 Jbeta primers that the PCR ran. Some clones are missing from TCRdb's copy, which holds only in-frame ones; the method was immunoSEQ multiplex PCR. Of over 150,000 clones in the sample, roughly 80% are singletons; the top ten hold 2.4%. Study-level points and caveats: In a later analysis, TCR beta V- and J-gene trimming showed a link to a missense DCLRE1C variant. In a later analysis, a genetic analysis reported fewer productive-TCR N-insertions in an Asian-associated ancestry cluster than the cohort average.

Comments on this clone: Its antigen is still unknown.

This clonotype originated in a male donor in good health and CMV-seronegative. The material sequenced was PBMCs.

CDR3 protein: CASSFGGESYNEQFF. The CDR3 DNA reads as TGTGCCAGCAGTTTCGGGGGGGAGTCCTACAATGAGCAGTTCTTC. J is TRBJ2-1 and V is TRBV27, with 8 bases identical to TRBD2. Germline CDR1 is MNHEY and CDR2 is SMNVEV (reference sequence). V shed 3 bases, J shed 1 base, and the junction held 2 bases outside the gene matches. This CDR3 is 15 amino acids long.